This T cell receptor beta chain was observed in a study of shared clonotypes between healthy human individuals (dated by TCRdb to 2019 to 2021). Background for the entire study: A couple of women and a few men aged 18 to 49 years were included in the cohort. The study deeply sequenced blood TCR repertoires of 5 or 6 healthy adults to estimate repertoire size and the extent of clonotype sharing between individuals. For each donor, three plates each were used for CD4 naive and CD4 memory, two plates were used for CD8 naive, and one plate was used for CD8 memory. To increase sequencing depth and limit assay-specific biases, TCR repertoire library preparation and sequencing were carried out by different laboratories using diverse techniques. Leukapheresis yielded between about 0.94 and 8.9 billion PBMCs per donor.

In the case of this clone: Its antigen specificity is not known. The input lacks base qualities; no much larger clone sits a single base away.

TCR CDR3 regions were amplified from genomic DNA by multiplex PCR using the deep immunoSEQ assay. Extracted genomic DNA from each cell subset was spread evenly across all wells of several immunoSEQ 96-well plates, with each plate serving as a replicate. For sorted subsets, roughly 200 ng of genomic DNA, equivalent to 25,000 to 30,000 T cell genomes, went into each replicate PCR. Purified libraries were measured with a Qubit 3.0 fluorometer, size-checked on a Bioanalyzer 2100, and measured again with the KAPA Library Quantification kit. A separate single-read 150-cycle Illumina NextSeq 550 flow cell was used to sequence each immunoSEQ 96-well plate. On the study's bioinformatics: Because the immunoSEQ output included only junctional sequences and no quality scores, the filtering could not be the same as the filtering used for full-length reads. To assign V/J genes and CDR3, sequences were annotated using PyIR, a Python wrapper for IgBLAST v1.9, with IMGT germline references. Reads were filtered out if the reads had weak V/J assignments (E-value above 1e-6), no CDR3, stop codons, out-of-frame junctions, or ambiguous translated residues. A V3J clonotype was defined by an identical inferred V gene, J gene, and CDR3 amino acid sequence. Percentage overlap between repertoires was computed as shared unique clonotypes divided by the size of the smaller repertoire. RTK rarefaction, the Chao1 estimator, and Recon v2.1 estimates of unobserved clonotypes were used to assess repertoire richness. For all TCRbeta clonotypes obtained by the gDNA method from a handful of donors, generation probabilities were computed with OLGA. The immuneACCESS repertoire file appears here via TCRdb, limited to in-frame rearrangements. These files lack a portion of the clones; in checked studies, under half of the deficit traces to unresolved V genes, and the cause of the others is not known. That table is the source of V, J and clone size, and D and trimming were worked out from the DNA. In this sample the table shows 850,000 to 1,100,000 clones, 70% to 80% of which occur a single time. The ten top clones hold approximately 0.9% of the sample.

The donors were healthy, HIV-negative adults who had no recently reported acute infections or vaccinations. Only Caucasian adults living in Nashville, Tennessee, USA were represented among the donors. CD4+ T cells were enriched by magnetic negative selection; naive cells were then positively selected on CD45RA, and the negative fraction formed the memory subset. Blood was collected by leukapheresis, and PBMCs were isolated by Ficoll-Histopaque density gradient centrifugation and then cryopreserved in liquid nitrogen vapor phase. Analytical flow cytometry was used to check the purity and quantity of every magnetically sorted T cell population. From each sorted fraction, genomic DNA was isolated and quantified by UV absorbance on a Nanodrop 2000c. What the authors observed across the whole study: Compared with non-shared clonotypes, clonotypes shared by all four sorted-subset donors had higher generation probabilities. Based on pairwise subsampling, the degree of clonotype sharing among donors was expected to be affected by sequencing depth. Even with the large sequencing depth, rarefaction of the sorted-subset datasets indicated that sequencing was incomplete. Naive subsets generally had larger estimated clonotype richness than memory subsets. Because the study included only a small number of donors, the genetic and exposure-history diversity represented was limited. Sharing across a few donors was observed for around 4.8% of naive CD4, around 3.5% of naive CD8, 2% to 2.5% of memory CD4, and about 0.39% of memory CD8 clonotypes. Only blood was sampled, and tissue TCR repertoires likely differ from those in blood.

As encoded in the germline V gene, CDR1 is MGHRA while CDR2 is YSYEKL. From the cysteine up to the phenylalanine, the CDR3 has a length of 15 residues. The CDR3 DNA has 45 bases and is translated from base 1. The junction shows trimming of 4 bases on V and 7 bases on J, plus 17 bases between the germline ends. The source material was memory CD4+ T cells from PBMCs. The sample's cell subset or site label, in plain terms: CD45RA-negative fraction. Recombination linked TRBV4-1 to TRBJ2-1; D gene: possibly TRBD2, on 6 matching bases. The TCR was taken from a man aged 18 to 35 in good health. Some clones in this sample may be carry-over from other donors' samples. The CDR3 region: CASSLAEVLVNEQFF. The DNA sequence follows: TGCGCCAGCAGCCTAGCGGAGGTATTAGTGAATGAGCAGTTCTTC.